A single sample gave rise to the 23 T cell receptor beta chains below, sequenced in a study of CD8+CD57+ T cells in acquired aplastic anemia. Genomic DNA, serving as template, underwent TCR beta VDJ and CDR3 profiling. TCRdb used MiXCR to reprocess the reads, holding one entry per CDR3 protein. Of under 350,000 distinct CDR3 sequences in the sample, around three fifths are singletons; the top ten hold around 8%. The specimen sequenced was sorted CD4+, CD8+, or CD8+CD57+ T cells (not recorded which) from PBMCs. All receptors derive from a human donor with severe aplastic anemia or a healthy control (not recorded which).

This clonotype appeared a single time. The chain recombines TRBV19 with TRBJ2-1; D is uncertain. The CDR3 runs 12 residues. V shed 3 bases and J shed 3 bases, with 3 bases lying between them. Per germline, CDR1 LNHDA and CDR2 SQIVND (reference sequence). In nucleotides, the CDR3 is TGTGCCAGTAGTATCGTCTACAATGAGCAGTTCTTC. This encodes CASSIVYNEQFF. The full variable domain, in which reference TRBV19 and TRBJ2-1 provide the parts outside the CDR3, is DGGITQSPKYLFRKEGQNVTLSCEQNLNHDAMYWYRQDPGQGLRLIYYSQIVNDFQKGDIAEGYSVSREKKESFPLTVTSAQKNPTAFYLCASSIVYNEQFFGPGTRLTVL.

The chain is built from TRBV4-3 and TRBJ1-4; possible D gene TRBD1, 6 bases. Between the trimmed V and J ends, which lost 1 base and 7 bases, there was a span of 10 bases. This CDR3 contains 14 residues. Germline V gene data show CDR1 as LGHNA and CDR2 as YSLEER. The CDR3 sequence: CASSQVGGGEKLFF. DNA for the CDR3: TGCGCCAGCAGCCAAGTGGGAGGGGGTGAAAAACTGTTTTTT.

This clonotype was seen more than once but under ten times. Being one base from a much bigger clone, this may be a read error. The J gene is TRBJ2-6, the V gene TRBV6-2 or TRBV6-3; D is possibly TRBD2 (7 bases). The length of the CDR3 is 13 residues. CDR1 and CDR2 (germline): MNHEY, SVGEGT. This CDR3 is CAIAGAGANVLAF. The CDR3 region has the DNA TGTGCCATCGCGGGGGCTGGGGCCAACGTCCTGGCTTTC.

The table lists this clonotype with a few counts. The chain uses TRBV7-6 and TRBJ2-7, with 7 bases fitting TRBD1. The CDR3 runs to 15 residues. V lost 2 bases to trimming and J lost 5 bases; unmatched junction nucleotides: 9. Germline lookup yields CDR1 SGHVS and CDR2 FNYEAQ. In DNA, the CDR3 is TGTGCCAGCAGCTTATCGGGACAGCCGATAAACGAGCAGTACTTC. Translation: CASSLSGQPINEQYF.

The table lists this clonotype with a few counts. The chain joins TRBV3-1 to TRBJ2-1, with TRBD2 as a possible D gene (6 bases). Germline-derived CDR1 and CDR2 are LGHDT and YNNKEL (reference sequence). Trimming removed 2 bases at V and 8 bases at J, with 22 bases between. The CDR3 consists of 17 residues. The CDR3, as DNA: TGTGCCAGCAGCCAACAGAACGGGGGTTCGTTATATGATGAGCAGTTCTTC. Encoded protein: CASSQQNGGSLYDEQFF.

Concerning this clonotype itself: Its ends do not fully match the called genes, so a read error is possible. The chain combines TRBV9 with TRBJ1-1; 8 bases fit TRBD1. Per germline, CDR1 SGDLS and CDR2 YYNGEE. The CDR3 runs 15 residues. In DNA, the CDR3 is TGTGCCAGAAGCGTTACCGGGACAGGGAACACTGAAGCTTTCTTT. Translation gives CARSVTGTGNTEAFF.

The chain couples TRBV2 to TRBJ2-7, with 9 bases fitting TRBD2. Trimming at V came to 3 bases and at J to 3 bases, leaving 6 bases not matched to a gene. The CDR3 spans 15 residues. The germline V gene has CDR1 SNHLY and CDR2 FYNNEI. CDR3 sequence (DNA): TGTGCCAGCAGTGACTGGGCTAGCGGGATCTACGAGCAGTACTTC. This gives the protein CASSDWASGIYEQYF.

The CDR3 loop reads CSARGDEQYF. CDR3 bases: TGCAGTGCTCGAGGGGACGAGCAGTACTTC. The chain links TRBV20-1 to TRBJ2-7; either TRBD1 or TRBD2 may supply D (5 bases each). V was cut by 5 bases and J by 5 bases, with 7 bases left in between. This CDR3 has 10 residues. Germline CDR1 reads DFQATT; CDR2 reads SNEGSKA (reference sequence).

This clonotype showed up many times. The chain carries TRBV12-3 or TRBV12-4 and TRBJ1-1; the D is unclear. The CDR3 covers 17 residues. Trimming cost V 4 bases and J 4 bases, with 22 bases left between them. CDR3 DNA sequence: TGTGCCAGCAGTTACAGAATGAATCTCTTGAGAGGCACTGAAGCTTTCTTT. This sequence encodes CASSYRMNLLRGTEAFF.

The genes are TRBV2 and TRBJ2-5; a possible D gene is TRBD1 (5 bases). Germline values: CDR1 SNHLY, CDR2 FYNNEI. There are 12 residues in the CDR3. Trimming shortened V by 6 bases and J by 3 bases, and 8 bases separated the two germline ends. CDR3: CASSRQKETQYF. The CDR3 region has the DNA TGTGCCAGCAGCCGACAGAAAGAGACCCAGTACTTC.

The chain joins TRBV20-1 to TRBJ2-3; the D gene is possibly TRBD2 (7 bases). The CDR3 spans 13 residues. V dropped 6 bases and J dropped 7 bases, with 17 bases sitting between them. Germline V CDR1 and CDR2: DFQATT, SNEGSKA (reference sequence). CDR3 in DNA: TGCAGTGCACGTATGGGGGGGGCGTATACGCAGTATTTT. Protein sequence: CSARMGGAYTQYF.

The V and J genes are TRBV24-1 and TRBJ2-5, with TRBD1 matching over 9 bases. With V trimmed by 7 bases and J by 6 bases, 11 bases remained unmatched. This CDR3 is 15 amino acids long. Per germline, CDR1 KGHDR and CDR2 SFDVKD. The CDR3 nucleotides are TGTGCCACCAGCGATGACACAGGGGGCCGAAAGACCCAGTACTTC. Residues: CATSDDTGGRKTQYF.

This clonotype was seen a handful of times. The CDR3 bases are TGTGCCACCACGACAGCCTCCTACGAGCAGTACTTC. Protein sequence: CATTTASYEQYF. The genes are TRBV6-5 and TRBJ2-7; a weak D match, TRBD1 (5 bases). Germline loops: CDR1 MNHEY, CDR2 SVGAGI. V dropped 10 bases and J dropped 0 bases, with 10 bases sitting between them. The CDR3 covers 12 residues.

This clonotype came up many times. The V call is TRBV20-1, the J call TRBJ1-6; 7 positions match TRBD1. Unmatched junction bases numbered 0, after V lost 4 bases and J lost 6 bases. The CDR3 spans 12 residues. Looked up from germline, CDR1 is DFQATT and CDR2 is SNEGSKA (reference sequence). The CDR3 DNA follows: TGCAGTGCTACAGGGGGTAATTCACCCCTCCACTTT. Protein product: CSATGGNSPLHF.

The chain has TRBV20-1 and TRBJ2-1, with D perhaps TRBD1 or TRBD2 (5 bases each). Germline CDR1 is DFQATT and CDR2 is SNEGSKA (reference sequence). Trimming stripped 7 bases from V and 7 bases from J, with 17 bases between. This CDR3 has 13 residues. CDR3 region: CSVDGNRWNEQFF. The CDR3 DNA is TGCAGTGTAGACGGGAACAGGTGGAATGAGCAGTTCTTC.

The chain combines TRBV19 with TRBJ2-7, with 11 bases identical to TRBD2. Germline V CDR1 and CDR2: LNHDA, SQIVND (reference sequence). CDR3 length: 15 residues. V was clipped by 3 bases and J by 3 bases; unmatched bases: 4. DNA of the CDR3: TGTGCCAGTAGTATCAAGCTAGCGGGAGGCTACGAGCAGTACTTC. Residues: CASSIKLAGGYEQYF.

This clonotype appeared many times. The chain couples TRBV29-1 to TRBJ2-1, with TRBD1 matching 8 bases. V dropped 2 bases and J dropped 8; count of bases not matched to a gene: 14. The germline V gene has CDR1 SQVTM and CDR2 ANQGSEA. This CDR3 spans 16 amino acids. The CDR3 sequence is CSVEKGQVSYSDEQFF. As DNA, the CDR3 is TGCAGCGTTGAAAAGGGACAGGTGTCTTATTCGGATGAGCAGTTCTTC.

This chain uses TRBV11-3 with TRBJ2-7, with a possible D match to TRBD1 (6 bases). Trimming took 4 bases from V and 4 from J, leaving 23 bases between them. Germline CDR1 and CDR2: SGHNT and YENEEA. This CDR3 is 17 amino acids long. CDR3 sequence: CASSSPTGEKEGYEQYF. CDR3 sequence (DNA): TGTGCCAGCAGCTCCCCGACAGGAGAGAAGGAAGGATACGAGCAGTACTTC.

The chain combines TRBV30 with TRBJ2-5; the match to TRBD2 covers 7 bases. The V gene end was trimmed by 0 bases and the J gene end by 7 bases; junction bases not matched to a gene: 8. The CDR3 length is 14 residues. Germline lookup yields CDR1 GTSNPN and CDR2 SVGIG (reference sequence). CDR3 region: CAWSVGSGYGTQYF. CDR3 bases: TGTGCCTGGAGTGTCGGTAGCGGGTATGGGACCCAGTACTTC.

Ten or more counts support this clonotype. The chain recombines TRBV2 with TRBJ2-3; 7 bases line up with TRBD2. V dropped 4 bases and J dropped 10; count of bases not matched to a gene: 17. The CDR3 runs to 16 residues. Germline V gives CDR1 SNHLY, CDR2 FYNNEI. The CDR3 spells CASSAEPPGSGVSQYF. CDR3 DNA sequence: TGTGCCAGCAGTGCAGAGCCGCCTGGGAGCGGGGTGTCGCAGTATTTT.

In regard to this clonotype: One junction end disagrees with the germline gene, perhaps due to a read error. The chain combines TRBV7-8 with TRBJ1-6, with 9 bases that match TRBD1. This CDR3 region has 14 residues. Per the germline V gene, CDR1 is SGHVS and CDR2 is FQNEAQ. The CDR3 protein is CASSVGTGQSPLHF. CDR3 in DNA: TGTGCCAGCAGCGTAGGGACAGGGCAATCACCCCTCCACTTC. The variable domain in full, completed from reference TRBV7-8 and TRBJ1-6, reads GAGVSQSPRYKVAKRGQDVALRCDPISGHVSLFWYQQALGQGPEFLTYFQNEAQLDKSGLPSDRFFAERPEGSVSTLKIQRTQQEDSAVYLCASSVGTGQSPLHFGNGTRLTVT.

The chain carries TRBV20-1 and TRBJ2-5; weak D call: TRBD2 (7 bases). V was clipped by 7 bases and J by 8 bases, with 20 bases between them. Germline CDR1 is DFQATT and CDR2 is SNEGSKA (reference sequence). This CDR3 spans 13 amino acids. CDR3 sequence: CSVREGEAGTQYF. The CDR3 region has the DNA TGCAGTGTCAGAGAGGGGGAAGCGGGAACCCAGTACTTC.

The chain recombines TRBV20-1 with TRBJ2-7; unclear D gene. The V end lost 1 base, the J end lost 4 bases, and 11 bases lay between the germline ends. This CDR3 comprises 13 residues. Germline loops: CDR1 DFQATT, CDR2 SNEGSKA (reference sequence). The CDR3 region has the DNA TGCAGTGCTAGAGGGCAGGTAGGGTACGAGCAGTACTTC. The encoded protein is CSARGQVGYEQYF.